One and the same sample provided the 9 T cell receptor beta chains below, sequenced in a study of blood T cell repertoires in COVID-19. Using immunoSEQ multiplex PCR, the repertoire was profiled, and TCRdb retains in-frame clones only, with some absent. The data contain some 360,000 clones, roughly 90% of them singletons. The sample taken for sequencing was peripheral blood. The receptor source for this set is a woman between 55 and 75 years old with COVID-19, enrolled during active disease.

The chain employs TRBV12-5 and TRBJ1-1, with D perhaps matching TRBD1 (5 bases). V was pared by 5 bases and J by 0 bases, with 10 bases between. The CDR3 runs to 14 residues. The germline CDR1 and CDR2 sequences are LGHNT and FRNRAP. The CDR3, as DNA: TGTGCTAGTGGTAGCGACAGCATGAACACTGAAGCTTTCTTT. This translates into CASGSDSMNTEAFF.

The chain joins TRBV18 to TRBJ2-3, with 7 bases lining up with TRBD2. J was trimmed by 7 bases and V by 3 bases; bases with no gene match: 13. The CDR3 loop spans 16 amino acids. Germline V CDR1 and CDR2: KGHSH, LQKENI. The CDR3 is CASSPPEGGGTHTQYF. CDR3 coding DNA: TGTGCCAGCTCACCTCCGGAAGGCGGGGGAACGCATACGCAGTATTTT.

The chain uses TRBV5-1 and TRBJ2-1; TRBD1 might be the D (5 bases). Germline CDR1 reads SGHRS; CDR2 reads YFSETQ. Trimming took 0 bases from V and 6 from J, leaving 7 bases between them. CDR3 length: 13 amino acids. CDR3 nucleotide sequence: TGCGCCAGCAGCTTGGGGCAGGGCAATGAGCAGTTCTTC. Residues: CASSLGQGNEQFF.

The chain couples TRBV19 to TRBJ1-3; TRBD1 aligns across 12 bases. Per the germline V gene, CDR1 is LNHDA and CDR2 is SQIVND (reference sequence). After removal of 5 bases from V and 1 base from J, the junction contained 6 bases not matched to a gene. This CDR3 region has 17 residues. The CDR3 nucleotides are TGTGCCAGTAGTCCCGGGACAGGGGGCGCTTCTGGAAACACCATATATTTT. Translated: CASSPGTGGASGNTIYF.

The chain has TRBV4-2 and TRBJ1-1; 8 bases line up with TRBD1. Trimming at V came to 0 bases and at J to 0 bases, leaving 6 bases not matched to a gene. The CDR3 totals 17 residues. Germline V gene lookup returns CDR1 LGHNA and CDR2 YNFKEQ. CDR3 protein: CASSQEMAGGMNTEAFF. CDR3 sequence (DNA): TGTGCCAGCAGCCAAGAAATGGCAGGGGGCATGAACACTGAAGCTTTCTTT.

This clone was detected only once. This chain links TRBV5-1 with TRBJ1-3, with 7 bases matching TRBD1. The CDR3 length is 17 residues. Germline V gives CDR1 SGHRS, CDR2 YFSETQ. The J segment lost 4 bases and the V segment lost 6 bases, leaving 16 bases of the junction unmatched. The DNA of the CDR3 is TGCGCCAGCATGGTCGGGAGACAGGGCTTCAGGGGAAACACCATATATTTT. It translates to CASMVGRQGFRGNTIYF.

This chain uses TRBV18 with TRBJ2-7; weak D call: TRBD1 (5 bases). The V gene lost 3 bases and the J gene lost 6 bases, with 9 bases spanning the gap. The CDR3 has 12 amino acids. The germline V gene has CDR1 KGHSH and CDR2 LQKENI. CDR3 loop: CASSPPGLEQYF. The CDR3 DNA reads as TGTGCCAGCTCACCTCCAGGGCTCGAGCAGTACTTC. Complete variable domain (other parts from reference TRBV18 and TRBJ2-7): NAGVMQNPRHLVRRRGQEARLRCSPMKGHSHVYWYRQLPEEGLKFMVYLQKENIIDESGMPKERFSAEFPKEGPSILRIQQVVRGDSAAYFCASSPPGLEQYFGPGTRLTVT.

This chain connects TRBV19 to TRBJ2-5; TRBD2 matches 8 bases. V shed 11 bases and J 4 bases; nucleotides not matched to a gene: 15. This CDR3 is built from 15 residues. Germline V lookup: CDR1 LNHDA, CDR2 SQIVND (reference sequence). The DNA for the CDR3 is TGTGCCGGACTAGCTTGGGGGGCCTATCGAGAGACCCAGTACTTC. Encoded protein: CAGLAWGAYRETQYF.

This rearrangement joins TRBV19 to TRBJ2-1, with TRBD2 matching over 13 bases. The length of the CDR3 is 15 residues. CDR1 and CDR2 (germline): LNHDA, SQIVND (reference sequence). V gave up 1 base and J gave up 7 bases; unmatched junction bases: 1. CDR3 protein: CASSIGLAGGNEQFF. In DNA form, the CDR3 reads TGTGCCAGTAGTATAGGACTAGCGGGGGGAAATGAGCAGTTCTTC.